This T cell receptor (beta chain) emerged from a study of radiation and T cells in renal cell carcinoma. Time point: baseline pretreatment blood. The sample's treatment: 15 Gy SBRT to primary tumor, nephrectomy 4 weeks later. Serial blood draws occurred at baseline and 2 and 4 weeks post-SBRT. The data were produced by immunoSEQ multiplex PCR, yet TCRdb's version contains in-frame clones alone and is incomplete. The sample lists about 150,000 clones; around 89% were seen once. Per the germline V gene, CDR1 is SGDLS and CDR2 is YYNGEE. CDR3 length equals 14 residues. The V and J ends lost 0 bases and 3 bases respectively, with 6 bases between them.

The origin of this receptor is a woman aged 65 to 85 with renal cell carcinoma. The source was blood, collected from a patient whose treatment included radiotherapy and nephrectomy. The gene calls are TRBV9 and TRBJ2-2; maybe TRBD1 (6 bases). The CDR3 reads CASSVGTDTGELFF. CDR3 sequence (DNA): TGTGCCAGCAGCGTAGGGACAGACACCGGGGAGCTGTTTTTT.